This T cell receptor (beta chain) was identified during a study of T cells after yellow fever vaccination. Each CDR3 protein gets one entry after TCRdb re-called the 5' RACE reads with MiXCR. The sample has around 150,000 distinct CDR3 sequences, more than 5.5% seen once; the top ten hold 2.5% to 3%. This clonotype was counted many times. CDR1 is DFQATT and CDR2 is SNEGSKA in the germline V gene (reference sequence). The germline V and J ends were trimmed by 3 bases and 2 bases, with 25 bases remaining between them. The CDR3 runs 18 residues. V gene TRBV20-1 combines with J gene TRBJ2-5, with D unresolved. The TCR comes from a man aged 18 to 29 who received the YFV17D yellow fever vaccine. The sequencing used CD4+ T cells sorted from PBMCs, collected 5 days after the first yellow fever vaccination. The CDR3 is CSASFLMGRFGSQETQYF. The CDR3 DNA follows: TGCAGTGCTAGTTTTCTGATGGGCCGGTTTGGGTCTCAAGAGACCCAGTACTTC.